The 31 T cell receptor beta chains below come from one sample, sequenced in a study of T-cell memory formation after mild COVID-19. TCRdb passed the 5' RACE reads through MiXCR, listing each CDR3 protein once. Of 530,000 or so distinct CDR3 sequences in the sample, around 16% are singletons; the top ten hold 8.1%. Source material: PBMCs or a T cell subset sorted from them (not recorded which). These TCRs come from an adult woman who had mild COVID-19 (a few samples of this study predate the infection). Cell type and time point are not known.

CDR3 nucleotide sequence: TGTGCCAGCAGCTTAGCGAGGGCGTCCTACGAGCAGTACTTC. Its translation: CASSLARASYEQYF. This chain uses TRBV7-8 with TRBJ2-7; D is possibly TRBD2 (5 bases). This CDR3 spans 14 amino acids. Germline-derived CDR1 and CDR2 are SGHVS and FQNEAQ. Trimming pared 0 bases from V and 1 base from J, leaving 7 bases between.

The chain employs TRBV7-6 and TRBJ2-2; D remains unclear. V lost 4 bases and J 5 bases, leaving 17 bases between the germline ends. The CDR3 sequence is 16 residues long. Germline V gene sequence: CDR1 SGHVS, CDR2 FNYEAQ. This CDR3 is CASSSPFRSRTGELFF. CDR3 nucleotide sequence: TGTGCCAGCAGCTCCCCCTTCCGATCACGGACCGGGGAGCTGTTTTTT.

The chain combines TRBV25-1 with TRBJ2-3; D is perhaps TRBD1 (5 bases). Germline assignment: CDR1 MGHDK and CDR2 SYGVNS. The V end was cut by 10 bases, the J end by 0 bases, with 14 bases between. The CDR3 loop spans 14 amino acids. The CDR3 DNA reads TGTGCCACCGGAGTCGACAGTAGCACAGATACGCAGTATTTT. Translating gives CATGVDSSTDTQYF.

This clonotype showed up just a few times. V gene TRBV12-3 or TRBV12-4 combines with J gene TRBJ2-7, with D perhaps given as TRBD1 or TRBD2 (5 bases each). The CDR3 extends over 15 amino acids. Between the trimmed V and J ends, which lost 4 bases and 2 bases, there was a span of 15 bases. The CDR3 nucleotides read TGTGCCAGCAGTTCCCCTGTCGGGACCACCTACGAGCAGTACTTC. It translates to CASSSPVGTTYEQYF.

The chain is built from TRBV27 and TRBJ1-5; TRBD1 matches at 10 bases. The junction had 13 bases not matched to a gene; V was cut back by 5 bases and J by 9 bases. This CDR3 has 16 residues. Germline V gene lookup returns CDR1 MNHEY and CDR2 SMNVEV (reference sequence). The chain's CDR3 is CASSLGTGDTLRPQHF. The DNA for the CDR3 is TGTGCCAGCAGTCTCGGGACAGGGGATACCCTTAGGCCCCAGCATTTT.

The table lists this clonotype with a few counts. The chain employs TRBV21-1 and TRBJ2-4; TRBD1 reflects the table's D call only, with no check against the DNA. TRBV21-1 counts as a pseudogene. CDR3 length: 15 residues. CDR3: CASSAQQGAGNIQYF. The DNA of the CDR3 is TGTGCCAGCAGCGCCCAACAGGGGGCGGGTAACATTCAGTACTTC.

This chain uses TRBV7-9 with TRBJ1-1; D is perhaps TRBD1 (6 bases). Germline V gene lookup returns CDR1 SEHNR and CDR2 FQNEAQ (reference sequence). CDR3 length: 18 amino acids. V gave up 1 base and J gave up 4 bases, with 22 bases separating them. The CDR3 DNA sequence: TGTGCCAGCAGCTTAGTCAGGGGAAGCACCCTCGGCGGCACTGAAGCTTTCTTT. This translates into CASSLVRGSTLGGTEAFF.

V gene TRBV7-9 combines with J gene TRBJ1-5; D may be TRBD1 (5 bases). V lost 11 bases, J lost 2 bases, and 22 bases lay in between. The CDR3 spans 16 residues. The V gene's germline CDR1 is SEHNR and CDR2 FQNEAQ (reference sequence). The DNA of the CDR3 is TGTGCCTCCGGGGCCGGTTGGGGGGTCGGCAATCAGCCCCAGCATTTT. Translation gives CASGAGWGVGNQPQHF.

The rearrangement joins TRBV7-6 to TRBJ2-1; 12 bases agree with TRBD1. Per the germline V gene, CDR1 is SGHVS and CDR2 is FNYEAQ. V lost 0 bases and J lost 10; bases outside the gene matches: 7. There are 16 residues in the CDR3. The CDR3 protein is CASSLASGQGASEQFF. CDR3 sequence (DNA): TGTGCCAGCAGCTTAGCCTCGGGACAGGGGGCGAGCGAGCAGTTCTTC.

The table lists this clonotype with a few counts. This chain uses TRBV20-1 with TRBJ2-3; 14 positions agree with TRBD2. Germline V gives CDR1 DFQATT, CDR2 SNEGSKA (reference sequence). The CDR3 runs 16 residues. The CDR3 reads CSAGTSGSPSTDTQYF. CDR3 DNA: TGCAGCGCCGGGACTAGCGGGAGTCCCAGCACAGATACGCAGTATTTT.

The J gene is TRBJ2-7, the V gene TRBV7-9, with unresolved D. The CDR3 spans 14 residues. V dropped 0 bases and J dropped 6 bases, with 12 bases sitting between them. The germline CDR1 and CDR2 sequences are SEHNR and FQNEAQ (reference sequence). The CDR3 spells CASSLAGGLGEQYF. The CDR3 region has the DNA TGTGCCAGCAGCTTAGCGGGCGGCCTCGGCGAGCAGTACTTC.

The chain employs TRBV20-1 and TRBJ2-1; 11 nucleotides align to TRBD2. The CDR3 is 14 amino acids. With 4 bases clipped from V and 5 bases from J, the junction kept 4 bases outside the gene matches. The germline V gene encodes CDR1 DFQATT and CDR2 SNEGSKA (reference sequence). CDR3 residues: CSATGLAGHNEQFF. For the CDR3, the DNA is TGCAGTGCTACCGGACTAGCGGGCCACAATGAGCAGTTCTTC.

The chain combines TRBV29-1 with TRBJ2-4; D gene uncertain. The CDR3 covers 12 residues. V was clipped by 3 bases and J by 4 bases, with 7 bases between them. CDR1 is SQVTM, CDR2 ANQGSEA, per germline. The CDR3 sequence is CSVEATKNIQYF. The DNA for the CDR3 is TGCAGCGTTGAGGCTACAAAAAACATTCAGTACTTC.

The rearrangement links TRBV28 to TRBJ1-2, with D tentatively TRBD1 (5 bases). The CDR3 length is 18 residues. CDR1 is MDHEN and CDR2 is SYDVKM in the germline V gene. Trimming stripped 2 bases from V and 8 bases from J, with 27 bases between. The CDR3 loop reads CASSLIPLGGEGPYGYTF. The CDR3 DNA is TGTGCCAGCAGTTTAATCCCCCTCGGCGGCGAGGGACCCTACGGCTACACCTTC.

This clonotype was observed a few times. The chain joins TRBV9 to TRBJ2-1, with 8 bases aligning to TRBD2. The CDR3 spans 16 residues. Germline V gene sequence: CDR1 SGDLS, CDR2 YYNGEE. V dropped 4 bases and J dropped 7; count of bases not matched to a gene: 13. The CDR3 protein is CASSPTGGALWNEQFF. The CDR3 nucleotides read TGTGCCAGCAGCCCCACGGGGGGGGCGCTCTGGAATGAGCAGTTCTTC.

The chain employs TRBV5-1 and TRBJ1-1, with D possibly being TRBD1 (5 bases). The CDR3 extends over 14 amino acids. Germline loops: CDR1 SGHRS, CDR2 YFSETQ. Trimming left V 4 bases short and J 8 bases short, with 18 bases between. DNA for the CDR3: TGCGCCAGCAGCGTAGAACCTCAAACAGGAGAAGCTTTCTTT. This sequence encodes CASSVEPQTGEAFF.

This clonotype occurred a few times. The conserved phenylalanine or tryptophan normally closing the CDR3 is absent here, so this likely arose from a read error. Because the CDR3's place on the DNA is in doubt, the DNA is left out and the CDR3 is given as listed by TCRdb. This chain joins TRBV2 and TRBJ2-2; the table's TRBD1 call for D was not verified on the DNA. Germline values: CDR1 SNHLY, CDR2 FYNNEI. The CDR3 is 15 residues long, counting both termini. The CDR3 sequence is CASSRTLATPVPPIV.

The table lists this clonotype with a few counts. The junction and the germline gene differ at one end; a read error may be behind it. The chain combines TRBV7-6 with TRBJ2-1, with TRBD1 identical over 7 bases. Germline V lookup: CDR1 SGHVS, CDR2 FNYEAQ. This CDR3 is built from 14 residues. The CDR3 here is CASSLEGAGGLQFF. For the CDR3, the DNA is TGTGCCAGCAGTTTAGAGGGGGCGGGCGGACTTCAGTTCTTC.

The chain employs TRBV3-1 and TRBJ2-7, with D perhaps given as TRBD1 or TRBD2 (5 bases each). The CDR3 has 13 residues. Germline V lookup: CDR1 LGHDT, CDR2 YNNKEL (reference sequence). V was pared by 1 base and J by 8 bases, with 12 bases between. The CDR3 loop reads CASSQVRDQKQYF. DNA for the CDR3: TGTGCCAGCAGCCAAGTCCGGGACCAAAAGCAGTACTTC.

This rearrangement joins TRBV5-4 to TRBJ2-7; 7 nucleotides agree with TRBD2. V lost 4 bases to trimming and J lost 2 bases; unmatched junction nucleotides: 9. The CDR3 sequence is 15 residues long. CDR1 is SGHNT and CDR2 is YYREEE in the germline V gene (reference sequence). CDR3 in DNA: TGTGCCAGCAGCGCCCCTCAAGCGGGGACCTACGAGCAGTACTTC. Protein product: CASSAPQAGTYEQYF.

The sample holds a few counts of this clonotype. This chain connects TRBV18 to TRBJ1-1; no clear D. The CDR3 length is 16 residues. Deletions cut 2 bases from V and 4 bases from J, with 17 bases between. The V gene's germline CDR1 is KGHSH and CDR2 LQKENI. This CDR3 reads CASSPSGVQSSTEAFF. The CDR3 DNA sequence: TGTGCCAGCTCACCAAGCGGCGTGCAAAGCTCCACTGAAGCTTTCTTT.

This clonotype was counted between two and nine times. As DNA, the CDR3 is TGTGCCACCAGCAGAGATCTAGGTTCGGGGGCTAATGAAAAACTGTTTTTT. This sequence encodes CATSRDLGSGANEKLFF. The rearrangement uses TRBV15 and TRBJ1-4; the D gene is possibly TRBD1 (5 bases). The CDR3 covers 17 residues. Between the trimmed V and J ends, which lost 0 bases and 3 bases, there was a span of 14 bases. In germline, CDR1 is LNHNV, CDR2 YYDKDF (reference sequence).

This clonotype turned up a few times. The chain recombines TRBV18 with TRBJ2-1; 10 positions agree with TRBD2. The CDR3 sequence is 15 residues long. Germline V gene lookup returns CDR1 KGHSH and CDR2 LQKENI. V dropped 5 bases and J dropped 8; count of bases not matched to a gene: 9. DNA for the CDR3: TGTGCCAGCTCAGTTTTAGCGGGAGGAGAGGATGAGCAGTTCTTC. This gives the protein CASSVLAGGEDEQFF. Full variable domain (rest looked up from reference TRBV18 and TRBJ2-1): NAGVMQNPRHLVRRRGQEARLRCSPMKGHSHVYWYRQLPEEGLKFMVYLQKENIIDESGMPKERFSAEFPKEGPSILRIQQVVRGDSAAYFCASSVLAGGEDEQFFGPGTRLTVL.

J is TRBJ2-1 and V is TRBV2; 9 bases agree with TRBD1. V trimming: 6 bases; J trimming: 6 bases; junction bases outside the gene matches: 9. Looked up from germline, CDR1 is SNHLY and CDR2 is FYNNEI. The CDR3 is 15 amino acids. The CDR3 nucleotides are TGTGCCAGCAGGAAAGACAGGGGGTTTGTCAATGAGCAGTTCTTC. Translation gives CASRKDRGFVNEQFF.

DNA for the CDR3: TGTGCCACCAGTGATGGGCTCCGGGGACAGGACTACGAGCAGTACTTC. Translating it yields CATSDGLRGQDYEQYF. J is TRBJ2-7 and V is TRBV24-1, with 8 nucleotides matching TRBD1. Trimming removed 3 bases from V and 3 bases from J; junction bases left unmatched: 9. The CDR3 totals 16 residues. Per germline, CDR1 KGHDR and CDR2 SFDVKD.

The chain combines TRBV20-1 with TRBJ1-3; D gene ambiguous. The CDR3 extends over 15 amino acids. Trimming took 5 bases from V and 6 from J, leaving 20 bases between them. Germline V gene lookup returns CDR1 DFQATT and CDR2 SNEGSKA (reference sequence). In DNA form, the CDR3 reads TGCAGTGCTGCGAGGGAGTCATATAGGACAAACACCATATATTTT. Its translation is CSAARESYRTNTIYF.

This clonotype was picked up a small number of times. This chain joins TRBV6-2 or TRBV6-3 and TRBJ2-7; the D call may be TRBD1 or TRBD2 (5 bases each). Between the trimmed V and J ends, which lost 6 bases and 6 bases, there was a span of 12 bases. CDR1 and CDR2 (germline): MNHEY, SVGEGT. The length of the CDR3 is 12 residues. The CDR3 here is CASSSGTTEQYF. CDR3 coding DNA: TGTGCCAGCAGCTCGGGGACCACCGAGCAGTACTTC.

This clonotype was seen more than once but under ten times. The chain couples TRBV4-1 to TRBJ1-1; D possibly corresponds to TRBD1 (6 bases). V lost 6 bases and J lost 0, with 23 bases in between. The CDR3 runs to 18 residues. Germline V gives CDR1 MGHRA, CDR2 YSYEKL. CDR3 in amino acids: CASSLGALTRGMNTEAFF. Here the CDR3 DNA reads TGCGCCAGCAGTCTTGGTGCTTTGACCAGGGGAATGAACACTGAAGCTTTCTTT.

This rearrangement joins TRBV7-8 to TRBJ1-6; 7 nucleotides line up with TRBD1. From germline, CDR1 is SGHVS and CDR2 FQNEAQ. V shed 5 bases and J 8 bases; nucleotides not matched to a gene: 6. The CDR3 is 14 amino acids. The CDR3 DNA reads TGTGCCAGCAGCCACCGGGACAGCCATTCACCCCTCCACTTT. It is translated as CASSHRDSHSPLHF.

This chain links TRBV27 with TRBJ2-3; D remains ambiguous. V lost 3 bases, J lost 4 bases, and 8 bases lay in between. Looked up from germline, CDR1 is MNHEY and CDR2 is SMNVEV (reference sequence). The CDR3 loop spans 13 amino acids. CDR3 in amino acids: CASSFSASDTQYF. The CDR3 coding sequence is TGTGCCAGCAGTTTCTCTGCTTCAGATACGCAGTATTTT.

Comments on this clonotype: One end of the junction does not line up with germline, which may come from a read error. V gene TRBV24-1 combines with J gene TRBJ2-1; 10 positions match TRBD2. Per germline, CDR1 KGHDR and CDR2 SFDVKD. This CDR3 comprises 14 residues. The CDR3 nucleotides read TGTGCCACCAGGGGTCTAGCGGGGGAGAATGAGAAGTTCTTC. It yields the protein CATRGLAGENEKFF.